These 23 T cell receptor beta chains share one sample of origin, sequenced in a study of blood T cell repertoires in COVID-19. Here immunoSEQ multiplex PCR was the method, and the copy in TCRdb shows in-frame clones only, minus some. The table has over 200,000 clones, around 82% seen once. The sample comprised peripheral blood. These receptors were obtained from a woman aged 45-65 years with acute or convalescent COVID-19.

The J gene is TRBJ2-1, the V gene TRBV24-1; 10 bases line up with TRBD2. Germline assignment: CDR1 KGHDR and CDR2 SFDVKD. This CDR3 is built from 16 residues. V shed 8 bases and J 3 bases; nucleotides not matched to a gene: 9. CDR3 amino acids: CATKGHIAGGYNEQFF. CDR3 DNA sequence: TGTGCCACCAAGGGACACATAGCGGGAGGCTACAATGAGCAGTTCTTC.

The rearrangement links TRBV24-1 to TRBJ2-1; TRBD2 matches 7 bases. V lost 6 bases to trimming and J lost 3 bases; unmatched junction nucleotides: 7. The CDR3 consists of 15 residues. Germline CDR1 is KGHDR and CDR2 is SFDVKD. CDR3 nucleotide sequence: TGTGCCACCAGTAAGGAGCGGGAATTCTACAATGAGCAGTTCTTC. Translation gives CATSKEREFYNEQFF.

The chain combines TRBV27 with TRBJ2-5, with D tentatively TRBD1 (5 bases). Between the trimmed V and J ends, which lost 6 bases and 4 bases, there was a span of 21 bases. The CDR3 sequence is 16 residues long. CDR1 and CDR2 from the germline V gene are MNHEY and SMNVEV (reference sequence). The CDR3 DNA follows: TGTGCCAGCAGCCTTCGACAGACCCTAACCCGAGAGACCCAGTACTTC. This sequence encodes CASSLRQTLTRETQYF.

This sequence joins TRBV27 and TRBJ2-1, with 7 bases fitting TRBD1. The V segment lost 8 bases and the J segment 0 bases; nucleotides outside the gene matches: 4. Per germline, CDR1 MNHEY and CDR2 SMNVEV (reference sequence). The CDR3 runs to 14 residues. The chain's CDR3 is CASGQVGSYNEQFF. CDR3 in DNA: TGTGCCAGCGGACAGGTCGGCTCCTACAATGAGCAGTTCTTC.

This clone came up a few times. The genes are TRBV2 and TRBJ2-7, with D possibly matching TRBD2 (6 bases). V gave up 6 bases and J gave up 0 bases, with 9 bases separating them. This CDR3 has 13 residues. Germline V gene data show CDR1 as SNHLY and CDR2 as FYNNEI. For the CDR3, the DNA is TGTGCCAGCAGCCGGGACTTCTCCTACGAGCAGTACTTC. As protein: CASSRDFSYEQYF.

This chain links TRBV29-1 with TRBJ2-5, with TRBD1 matching over 8 bases. Germline V lookup: CDR1 SQVTM, CDR2 ANQGSEA. This CDR3 comprises 13 residues. Trimming cost V 7 bases and J 2 bases; bases outside gene matches: 6. As DNA, the CDR3 is TGCAGCGGGTCGGACAGGGTTCAAGAGACCCAGTACTTC. Encoded protein: CSGSDRVQETQYF.

Only a few counts were recorded for this clone. The chain employs TRBV7-8 and TRBJ1-2; D is possibly TRBD1 (6 bases). The germline V and J ends were trimmed by 0 bases and 3 bases, with 11 bases remaining between them. The CDR3 consists of 15 residues. Germline V gives CDR1 SGHVS, CDR2 FQNEAQ. CDR3: CASSLASHRDYGYTF. The CDR3 DNA sequence: TGTGCCAGCAGCTTAGCATCCCACAGGGACTATGGCTACACCTTC. The variable domain in full, completed from reference TRBV7-8 and TRBJ1-2, reads GAGVSQSPRYKVAKRGQDVALRCDPISGHVSLFWYQQALGQGPEFLTYFQNEAQLDKSGLPSDRFFAERPEGSVSTLKIQRTQQEDSAVYLCASSLASHRDYGYTFGSGTRLTVV.

This chain uses TRBV24-1 with TRBJ1-2; TRBD1 might be the D (6 bases). V gave up 6 bases and J gave up 4 bases, with 8 bases separating them. CDR1 is KGHDR, CDR2 SFDVKD, per germline. There are 12 residues in the CDR3. The CDR3 spells CATSSGAYGYTF. The CDR3, as DNA: TGTGCCACCAGTTCAGGGGCCTATGGCTACACCTTC.

This rearrangement joins TRBV19 to TRBJ2-7; 7 bases map to TRBD1. There are 14 residues in the CDR3. The ends lost 7 bases at V and 2 bases at J; junction bases unmatched: 8. The germline V gene has CDR1 LNHDA and CDR2 SQIVND (reference sequence). This CDR3 reads CASKYGTEAYEQYF. For the CDR3, the DNA is TGTGCCAGTAAGTATGGGACAGAAGCCTACGAGCAGTACTTC.

The V call is TRBV29-1, the J call TRBJ2-5; 8 nucleotides match TRBD1. CDR1 is SQVTM, CDR2 ANQGSEA, per germline. The junction had 7 bases not matched to a gene; V was cut back by 6 bases and J by 4 bases. This CDR3 has 13 residues. CDR3 sequence reads: CSVPGQGGETQYF. CDR3 sequence (DNA): TGCAGCGTACCCGGACAGGGCGGAGAGACCCAGTACTTC.

The chain joins TRBV7-2 to TRBJ1-1, with D hard to call. The V end lost 4 bases, the J end lost 0 bases, and 9 bases lay between the germline ends. This CDR3 spans 14 amino acids. Germline lookup yields CDR1 SGHTA and CDR2 FQGNSA. The CDR3, as DNA: TGTGCCAGCAGCTCATCGTCGGTGAACACTGAAGCTTTCTTT. Translated, it gives CASSSSSVNTEAFF.

The chain carries TRBV10-3 and TRBJ2-7; TRBD2 matches 8 bases. Germline V gene lookup returns CDR1 ENHRY and CDR2 SYGVKD. The CDR3 is 13 amino acids. J gave up 5 bases and V 6 bases, and 6 bases lay outside the gene matches. The CDR3 sequence is CAIRAGARDEQYF. The CDR3 region has the DNA TGTGCCATCAGAGCGGGAGCGAGAGACGAGCAGTACTTC.

This clone came up a few times. The J gene is TRBJ2-2, the V gene TRBV2; TRBD2 is a possible D gene (6 bases). V was cut by 8 bases and J by 7 bases, with 26 bases left in between. The CDR3 is 17 amino acids. Germline V gene sequence: CDR1 SNHLY, CDR2 FYNNEI. This chain's CDR3 is CASGEQSGFAGIGELFF. The DNA for the CDR3 is TGTGCCAGCGGAGAACAGAGTGGCTTCGCGGGGATCGGGGAGCTGTTTTTT.

This chain's CDR3 is CASSQPVPLGRVSTERDNEQFF. CDR3 DNA sequence: TGCGCCAGCAGCCAGCCGGTCCCCTTAGGAAGGGTGTCCACGGAGAGGGACAATGAGCAGTTCTTC. The V gene is TRBV4-1, the J gene TRBJ2-1; tentative D call: TRBD2 (5 bases). V shed 3 bases and J shed 5 bases, with 35 bases lying between them. The germline CDR1 and CDR2 sequences are MGHRA and YSYEKL. CDR3 length: 22 residues.

V gene TRBV19 combines with J gene TRBJ1-3, with D perhaps matching TRBD1 (6 bases). The ends were cut back, 5 bases at V and 2 bases at J, with 16 bases in the middle. This CDR3 is 16 amino acids long. Germline V gene lookup returns CDR1 LNHDA and CDR2 SQIVND (reference sequence). Here the CDR3 reads CASSPGRDITGNTIYF. The CDR3 DNA sequence: TGTGCCAGTAGTCCCGGTAGGGACATCACTGGAAACACCATATATTTT.

The rearrangement joins TRBV19 to TRBJ2-7, with D hard to call. V was pared by 5 bases and J by 6 bases, with 17 bases between. Germline loops: CDR1 LNHDA, CDR2 SQIVND (reference sequence). This CDR3 is 14 amino acids long. The CDR3 spells CASSPQGPQSEQYF. CDR3 in DNA: TGTGCCAGTAGTCCACAAGGCCCACAGTCCGAGCAGTACTTC.

V gene TRBV28 combines with J gene TRBJ1-2, with 8 bases matching TRBD1. The germline V gene encodes CDR1 MDHEN and CDR2 SYDVKM. V trimming: 8 bases; J trimming: 6 bases; junction bases outside the gene matches: 8. The CDR3 totals 13 residues. DNA for the CDR3: TGTGCCAGCCTTGACAGGGGAAGGGATGGCTACACCTTC. This gives the protein CASLDRGRDGYTF.

On this clone itself: This same CDR3 is encoded by further DNA sequences in the sample. This chain uses TRBV30 with TRBJ2-5, with 11 positions matching TRBD2. This CDR3 has 17 residues. CDR1 is GTSNPN and CDR2 is SVGIG in the germline V gene (reference sequence). J gave up 5 bases and V 0 bases, and 11 bases lay outside the gene matches. The CDR3: CAWSVSRTSGSGETQYF. As DNA, the CDR3 is TGTGCCTGGAGTGTATCCCGGACTAGCGGGTCTGGGGAGACCCAGTACTTC.

The chain is built from TRBV5-6 and TRBJ1-5, with D possibly being TRBD1 (5 bases). Germline V gene data show CDR1 as SGHDT and CDR2 as YYEEEE. V shed 2 bases and J shed 3 bases, with 6 bases lying between them. The CDR3 contains 13 residues. The CDR3 is CASSLGANQPQHF. Written as DNA, the CDR3 is TGTGCCAGCAGCTTAGGGGCCAATCAGCCCCAGCATTTT.

This clone was seen a single time. The chain carries TRBV9 and TRBJ1-2; D might be TRBD1 (6 bases). Trimming stripped 0 bases from V and 6 bases from J, with 12 bases between. There are 14 residues in the CDR3. Germline V CDR1 and CDR2: SGDLS, YYNGEE. The CDR3 protein is CASSVGAGVDGYTF. CDR3 nucleotides: TGTGCCAGCAGCGTAGGGGCAGGGGTCGATGGCTACACCTTC.

The chain uses TRBV5-4 and TRBJ2-5; 8 bases fit TRBD2. CDR1 and CDR2 from the germline V gene are SGHNT and YYREEE (reference sequence). V was pared by 0 bases and J by 4 bases, with 5 bases of the junction left unmatched. The CDR3 runs 15 residues. The CDR3 DNA reads TGTGCCAGCAGCTTGGAGCGGGGGAGTCGAGAGACCCAGTACTTC. The encoded protein is CASSLERGSRETQYF.

CDR3 region: CASSELRNVGTEAFF. The CDR3 DNA reads TGTGCCAGCAGTGAACTCAGGAATGTGGGCACTGAAGCTTTCTTT. This chain uses TRBV6-1 with TRBJ1-1; no firm D call. The CDR3 is 15 residues long. V was cut by 2 bases and J by 4 bases, with 14 bases left in between. The germline CDR1 and CDR2 sequences are MNHNS and SASEGT.

The V call is TRBV10-2, the J call TRBJ2-7, with TRBD1 identical over 11 bases. Germline lookup yields CDR1 WSHSY and CDR2 SAAADI. This CDR3 region has 16 residues. Trimming cost V 3 bases and J 6 bases; bases outside gene matches: 10. The CDR3 DNA follows: TGCGCCAGCAGTGACACTAGGACAGGGGGCGCGGCCGAGCAGTACTTC. It encodes CASSDTRTGGAAEQYF.